Listed below are T cell receptor beta chains from one sample, sequenced in a study of blood T cells in healthy people across ages. TCRdb re-called the 5' RACE reads through MiXCR, storing one row per CDR3 protein. The sample records about 1.6 million distinct CDR3 sequences, roughly a third being singletons. The specimen was blood. These receptors all stem from a woman in her 30s in good health. Each CDR3 is given with its conserved first and last residue. Fields, in order: J gene, V gene, CDR3 protein.

>TRBJ1-2|TRBV29-1
CSAHGVEVYGYTF
>TRBJ1-2|TRBV9
CASNIGQYGYTF
>TRBJ1-4|TRBV7-9
CASSSEGGTNEKLFF
>TRBJ1-1|TRBV27
CASSLSGEATEAFF
>TRBJ2-3|TRBV10-3
CAISEDRRGRLSTDTQYF
>TRBJ1-2|TRBV12-3/TRBV12-4
CASSLGGHGNYGYTF
>TRBJ2-5|TRBV27
CASSLVWNQETQYF
>TRBJ2-7|TRBV2
CASSREQGAAYEQYF
>TRBJ1-2|TRBV29-1
CSVEGRGTGGYTF
>TRBJ2-1|TRBV28
CASHAALVNEQFF
>TRBJ2-7|TRBV12-3/TRBV12-4
CASSFLEEGYEQYF